The following is a TCR beta chain sequence with its context. The data were produced by immunoSEQ multiplex PCR, yet TCRdb's version contains in-frame clones alone and is incomplete. The data hold 150,000 to 200,000 clones, with 70% to 90% observed a single time. The data originate from a study of blood T cell repertoires in COVID-19. Overall study context: The cDNA or gDNA used as material had been derived from T cells, B-cell-depleted T cells, or PBMCs.

This CDR3 contains 14 residues. The ends were cut back, 5 bases at V and 3 bases at J, with 13 bases in the middle. Germline-derived CDR1 and CDR2 are MNHNY and SVGAGI (reference sequence). The specimen sequenced was peripheral blood. This TCR was recovered from a human donor in a cohort sampled during active COVID-19. V is TRBV6-6 and J is TRBJ1-2; possibly TRBD1 for D (5 bases). The CDR3 bases are TGTGCCAGCAGTCGAGAGACAGACGACTATGGCTACACCTTC. Translated, it gives CASSRETDDYGYTF.